This passage covers 2 T cell receptor beta chains from one sample sequenced in a study of post-analysis software for immune sequencing data. Overall study results and limits: About five TRBV segments occurring more often in patients than controls included TRBV5-6, TRBV5-1 and TRBV20-1.

The antigens these receptors bind are not known. The TCR beta cDNA libraries contained unique molecular identifiers. TCRdb reanalysed the PCR reads using MiXCR and keeps one entry per CDR3 protein. The sample holds about 770,000 distinct CDR3 sequences, 40% to 55% seen once. Sequenced input: blood. The receptor source for this set is a girl aged 5-17 years with multiple sclerosis.

This clonotype was counted a few times. This chain uses TRBV12-3 or TRBV12-4 with TRBJ2-1; 9 positions agree with TRBD2. The CDR3 sequence is 17 residues long. The V gene end was trimmed by 6 bases and the J gene end by 0 bases; junction bases not matched to a gene: 9. CDR3 sequence reads: CASSPELLAGSYNEQFF. CDR3 bases: TGTGCCAGCAGCCCCGAACTACTAGCGGGCTCCTACAATGAGCAGTTCTTC.

This clonotype was counted many times. The chain carries TRBV7-9 and TRBJ2-7; D gene ambiguous. CDR1 is SEHNR and CDR2 is FQNEAQ in the germline V gene (reference sequence). V shed 6 bases and J shed 0 bases, with 6 bases lying between them. CDR3 length: 12 residues. The CDR3 sequence is CASSFTSYEQYF. The CDR3 nucleotides are TGTGCCAGCAGTTTCACCTCCTACGAGCAGTACTTC.